This T cell receptor beta chain was found in a study of blood T cell repertoires in COVID-19. Turning to the study itself: Sites across the United States, Italy and Spain contributed samples from acute and convalescent COVID-19. PBMCs, B-cell-depleted T cells, or T cells provided the cDNA or gDNA that made up the material.

In the original processing: From reference gene primer amplification, estimates of nucleated cell counts were derived. Sequencing used immunoSEQ multiplex PCR; TCRdb keeps in-frame clones, though not all of them. V, J and clone size were drawn from that table, and D and trimming were deduced from the DNA. This sample has roughly 180,000 clones, with approximately 86% found just once. This CDR3 is built from 16 residues. V lost 3 bases, J lost 3 bases, and 8 bases stayed unmatched. Germline V gives CDR1 MDHEN, CDR2 SYDVKM. The source material was peripheral blood. The chain links TRBV28 to TRBJ1-2, with TRBD1 matching 9 bases. The TCR sequence derives from an elderly man with COVID-19, enrolled during active disease. CDR3 sequence: CASSFPQGARDYGYTF. The CDR3 DNA reads TGTGCCAGCAGTTTCCCACAGGGGGCCCGTGACTATGGCTACACCTTC.